There are many counts of the clone carrying this T cell receptor (beta chain). This specimen comes from a study of regulatory T cells in long-lasting Graves disease. Turning to the study itself: Newly diagnosed Graves' patients took antithyroid drugs under 3 months.

Germline CDR1 and CDR2: MNHNS and SASEGT. CDR3 length: 14 residues. V shed 7 bases and J shed 0 bases, with 13 bases lying between them. CDR3-region Arm-PCR and iRepertoire HTBI primers produced the TCR beta libraries. TCRdb fed the multiplex PCR reads into MiXCR, producing one record per CDR3 protein. The top ten clones hold more than 10% of a sample with 550,000 to 700,000 distinct CDR3 sequences, about 16% of them seen once. The time point: newly diagnosed GD, antithyroid drugs for less than 3 months. Preparation of the TCR library used RNA extracted from PBMCs. The sample was also linked to a second study, of T cells in Graves' hyperthyroidism and ophthalmopathy.

This sample comprised peripheral blood mononuclear cells (PBMCs), obtained at new diagnosis, from a patient treated with antithyroid drugs. The TCR sequence derives from a young man with Graves disease. V gene TRBV6-1 combines with J gene TRBJ2-7; D may be TRBD1 (5 bases). This CDR3 is CASKWGQSSYEQYF. The CDR3 coding sequence is TGTGCCAGCAAATGGGGCCAGAGCTCCTACGAGCAGTACTTC.